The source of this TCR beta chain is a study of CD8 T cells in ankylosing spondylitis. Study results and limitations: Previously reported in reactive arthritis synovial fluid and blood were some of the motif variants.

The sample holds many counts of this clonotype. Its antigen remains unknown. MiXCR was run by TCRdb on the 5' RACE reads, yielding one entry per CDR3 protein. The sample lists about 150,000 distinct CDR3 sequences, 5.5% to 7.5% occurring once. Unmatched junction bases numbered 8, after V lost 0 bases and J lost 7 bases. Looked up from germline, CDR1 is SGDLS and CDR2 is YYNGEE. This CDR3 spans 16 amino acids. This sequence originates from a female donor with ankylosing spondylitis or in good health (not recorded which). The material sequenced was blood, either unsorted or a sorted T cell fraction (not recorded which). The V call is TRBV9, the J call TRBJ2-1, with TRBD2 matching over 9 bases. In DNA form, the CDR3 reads TGTGCCAGCAGCGTAGGGGGCGGGGGGGTAAGTAATGAGCAGTTCTTC. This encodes CASSVGGGGVSNEQFF.